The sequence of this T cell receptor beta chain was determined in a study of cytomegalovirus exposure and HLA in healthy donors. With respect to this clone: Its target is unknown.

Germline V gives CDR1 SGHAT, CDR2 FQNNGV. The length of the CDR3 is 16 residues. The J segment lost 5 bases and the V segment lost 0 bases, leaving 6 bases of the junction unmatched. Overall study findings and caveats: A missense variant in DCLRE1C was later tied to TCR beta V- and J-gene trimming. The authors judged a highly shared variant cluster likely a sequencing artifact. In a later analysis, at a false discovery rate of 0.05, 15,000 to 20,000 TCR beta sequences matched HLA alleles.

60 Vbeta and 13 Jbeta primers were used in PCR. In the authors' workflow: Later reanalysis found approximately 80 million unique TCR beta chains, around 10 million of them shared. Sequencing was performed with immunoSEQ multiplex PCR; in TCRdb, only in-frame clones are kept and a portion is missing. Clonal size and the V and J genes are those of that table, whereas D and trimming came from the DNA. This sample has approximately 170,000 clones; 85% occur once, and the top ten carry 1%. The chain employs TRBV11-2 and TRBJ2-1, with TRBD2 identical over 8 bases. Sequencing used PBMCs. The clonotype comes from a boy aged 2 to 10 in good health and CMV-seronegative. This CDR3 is CASSLDAGRGNNEQFF. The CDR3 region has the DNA TGTGCCAGCAGCTTAGACGCCGGGAGGGGGAACAATGAGCAGTTCTTC.